These T cell receptor beta chains were read from a single sample in a study of blood T cell repertoires in COVID-19. Assay used: immunoSEQ multiplex PCR; TCRdb lists only in-frame clones, some missing. The repertoire consists of over 95,000 clones, with about four fifths occurring once and the leading ten covering around 8%. Sequencing used peripheral blood. The receptors derive from a woman in her thirties or forties with acute or convalescent COVID-19. CDR3s include the opening cysteine and the closing phenylalanine or tryptophan. The order of the fields is V gene, D gene, J gene, clone size, CDR3 DNA, CDR3 protein. A D gene is named only where the DNA matches it firmly. Clone size appears in some rows only: once, few, many, or a class for an expanded clone.

>TRBV11-2|TRBD1|TRBJ1-4|once
TGTGCCAGCAGGGATGACAGGGGAAGTAGGGAAAAACTGTTTTTT
CASRDDRGSREKLFF
>TRBV30|TRBD1|TRBJ1-2|NA
TGTGCCTGGACCGTCGACAGGGCGGGTGGCTACACCTTC
CAWTVDRAGGYTF
>TRBV5-1|NA|TRBJ2-1|NA
TGCGCCAGCAGCTTACACGATGAGCAGTTCTTC
CASSLHDEQFF
>TRBV20-1|TRBD2|TRBJ2-3|few
TGCAGTGCTAGTCCGACAGGAGCGGGGGTAACAGATACGCAGTATTTT
CSASPTGAGVTDTQYF
>TRBV6-1|TRBD1|TRBJ1-1|NA
TGTGCCAGCAGTGAGCCAGGGGGCGGCACTGAAGCTTTCTTT
CASSEPGGGTEAFF
>TRBV3-1/TRBV3-2|TRBD1|TRBJ1-3|NA
TGTGCCAGCAGCCATTGGGACAGGGGACAGATATATTTT
CASSHWDRGQIYF
>TRBV7-3|TRBD1|TRBJ2-1|NA
TGTGCCAGCAGCTCGCCCGACAGGGGCAATGAGCAGTTCTTC
CASSSPDRGNEQFF
>TRBV4-1|TRBD2|TRBJ2-5|NA
TGCGCCAGCAGCCTCGGGAATTCGGGACTAGCGGGGACCCAAGAGACCCAGTACTTC
CASSLGNSGLAGTQETQYF
>TRBV4-3|TRBD2|TRBJ2-2|few
TGCGCCAGCAGCCAAGGCGGGGGGCAGGCCGGGGAGCTGTTTTTT
CASSQGGGQAGELFF
>TRBV3-1/TRBV3-2|NA|TRBJ1-1|NA
TGTGCCAGCAGCCAAGGATCAGGGAGGGCTGAAGCTTTCTTT
CASSQGSGRAEAFF
>TRBV3-1/TRBV3-2|TRBD1|TRBJ1-1|few
TGTGCCAGCAGCGGACGGGACAGACACACTGAAGCTTTCTTT
CASSGRDRHTEAFF
>TRBV3-1/TRBV3-2|TRBD1|TRBJ1-4|NA
TGTGCCAGCTCCCAGGGGACAGATGAAAAACTGTTTTTT
CASSQGTDEKLFF
>TRBV5-1|NA|TRBJ1-2|once
TGCGCCAGCAGCTTGGAACCTCGGGGGGCCAACTATGGCTACACCTTC
CASSLEPRGANYGYTF
>TRBV11-2|NA|TRBJ1-4|NA
TGTGCCAGCAGCCGCGGTGGCACTAATGAAAAACTGTTTTTT
CASSRGGTNEKLFF
>TRBV7-8|NA|TRBJ2-1|NA
TGTGCCAGCAGCTTCGCACACACCCATGAGCAGTTCTTC
CASSFAHTHEQFF
>TRBV7-7|NA|TRBJ2-5|NA
TGTGCCAGCAGCTACGCAGGGGCTGAGACCCAGTACTTC
CASSYAGAETQYF
>TRBV7-9|NA|TRBJ2-1|NA
TGTGCCAGCAGCCGCGATCTTACAGGGAAGAATGAGCAGTTCTTC
CASSRDLTGKNEQFF
>TRBV25-1|TRBD1|TRBJ2-7|NA
TGTGCCAGCAGAGGACAGGGGGCTGGGGCCGAGCAGTACTTC
CASRGQGAGAEQYF
>TRBV15|TRBD2|TRBJ2-7|NA
TGTGCCACCAGCAGCTCGGCTAGCGGGGACTACGAGCAGTACTTC
CATSSSASGDYEQYF
>TRBV4-1|TRBD1|TRBJ2-7|NA
TGCGCCAGCAGCCAAGATAGAGCACAGGGGGCCTACGAGCAGTACTTC
CASSQDRAQGAYEQYF
>TRBV7-2|TRBD1|TRBJ2-5|NA
TGTGCCAGCAGCGCAAACAGGGGAAGGGAGACCCAGTACTTC
CASSANRGRETQYF
>TRBV5-6|NA|TRBJ1-1|few
TGTGCCAGCTCGCGCCCGGGTTCTTACACTGAAGCTTTCTTT
CASSRPGSYTEAFF
>TRBV7-2|TRBD1|TRBJ1-1|NA
TGTGCCAGCAGCCTTTGGACAGGCTTGAACACTGAAGCTTTCTTT
CASSLWTGLNTEAFF
>TRBV10-3|NA|TRBJ1-5|NA
TGTGCCATCAGTGAGTCGCCAGGGAACCAGCCCCAGCATTTT
CAISESPGNQPQHF
>TRBV30|TRBD1|TRBJ2-2|NA
TGTGCCTGGAGTGTCCCCGGGACAGGGAACACCGGGGAGCTGTTTTTT
CAWSVPGTGNTGELFF
>TRBV18|TRBD2|TRBJ2-2|NA
TGTGCCAGCTCGATCAGCGGGGGGGCGAACACCGGGGAGCTGTTTTTT
CASSISGGANTGELFF
>TRBV19|TRBD1|TRBJ1-5|NA
TGTGCCAGTAGTATGTCAGGGGGCAACCTCAATCAGCCCCAGCATTTT
CASSMSGGNLNQPQHF